The 31 T cell receptor beta chains given below trace back to one sample, sequenced in a study of CD8 T cells in ankylosing spondylitis. TCRdb reprocessed the 5' RACE reads with MiXCR, giving one entry per CDR3 protein. The sample shows about 160,000 distinct CDR3 sequences, 9.8% of them seen only once. The specimen was blood, either unsorted or a sorted T cell fraction (not recorded which). Receptor source: a female donor with ankylosing spondylitis or in good health (not recorded which).

This clonotype was detected a few times. This chain connects TRBV27 to TRBJ2-2, with D perhaps TRBD2 (6 bases). This CDR3 is 13 amino acids long. Trimming shortened V by 5 bases and J by 8 bases, and 12 bases separated the two germline ends. Looked up from germline, CDR1 is MNHEY and CDR2 is SMNVEV (reference sequence). The CDR3 reads CASSGSGYGELFF. The CDR3 nucleotides are TGTGCCAGCAGTGGGAGCGGGTATGGGGAGCTGTTTTTT.

The chain carries TRBV12-3 or TRBV12-4 and TRBJ2-2; D possibly corresponds to TRBD2 (6 bases). This CDR3 is 15 amino acids long. Trimming took 6 bases from V and 6 from J, leaving 17 bases between them. CDR3 bases: TGTGCCAGCAGCTCCGGAGGGCCGGGAGCCGGGGAGCTGTTTTTT. Translating gives CASSSGGPGAGELFF.

The rearrangement links TRBV4-3 to TRBJ2-7; unclear D gene. The V gene lost 1 base and the J gene lost 7 bases, with 14 bases spanning the gap. Germline assignment: CDR1 LGHNA and CDR2 YSLEER. The CDR3 length is 14 residues. CDR3 protein: CASSQGSALGEQYF. CDR3 DNA sequence: TGCGCCAGCAGCCAAGGTTCAGCTCTGGGGGAGCAGTACTTC.

Only a few counts were recorded for this clonotype. The CDR3 protein is CASSPGYSTDTQYF. Written as DNA, the CDR3 is TGCGCCAGCAGCCCAGGGTATAGCACAGATACGCAGTATTTT. This rearrangement joins TRBV10-1 to TRBJ2-3, with D possibly matching TRBD1 (5 bases). This CDR3 is built from 14 residues. The ends were cut back, 6 bases at V and 0 bases at J, with 10 bases in the middle. Germline CDR1 reads WNHNN; CDR2 reads SYGVQD (reference sequence).

This clonotype occurred a few times. J is TRBJ2-1 and V is TRBV9; TRBD1 agrees at 8 bases. The CDR3 loop spans 13 amino acids. Germline V gene data show CDR1 as SGDLS and CDR2 as YYNGEE. V lost 7 bases to trimming and J lost 8 bases; unmatched junction nucleotides: 8. The CDR3 reads CASRGTGEDEQFF. DNA for the CDR3: TGTGCCAGCCGAGGGACAGGAGAGGATGAGCAGTTCTTC.

The chain uses TRBV7-9 and TRBJ2-1, with 8 bases aligning to TRBD1. Germline V lookup: CDR1 SEHNR, CDR2 FQNEAQ (reference sequence). V dropped 5 bases and J dropped 8; count of bases not matched to a gene: 2. The CDR3 has 12 residues. The CDR3 nucleotides are TGTGCCAGCAGCCAGGGGGCGCATGAGCAGTTCTTC. It yields the protein CASSQGAHEQFF.

The chain joins TRBV6-1 to TRBJ2-2; D is ambiguous. The V end lost 10 bases, the J end lost 8 bases, and 8 bases lay between the germline ends. This CDR3 is 10 amino acids long. CDR1 is MNHNS, CDR2 SASEGT, per germline. In DNA form, the CDR3 reads TGTGCCACCCTGGCGGGGGAGCTGTTTTTT. It is translated as CATLAGELFF.

The chain is built from TRBV7-6 and TRBJ2-7, with 9 nucleotides matching TRBD1. The CDR3 has 16 residues. Losses at the gene ends were 4 bases for V and 2 bases for J; bases not matched to a gene: 9. Germline V gene sequence: CDR1 SGHVS, CDR2 FNYEAQ. The CDR3 sequence: CASSSNHWTGAYEQYF. The CDR3 DNA reads TGTGCCAGCAGCTCGAATCATTGGACAGGGGCCTACGAGCAGTACTTC.

The rearrangement joins TRBV27 to TRBJ2-1; 10 bases agree with TRBD2. V lost 4 bases to trimming and J lost 7 bases; unmatched junction nucleotides: 4. The CDR3 has 14 residues. Germline CDR1 MNHEY, CDR2 SMNVEV (reference sequence). DNA of the CDR3: TGTGCCAGCAGTTATGCTAGCGGGAGTAATGAGCAGTTCTTC. Translating gives CASSYASGSNEQFF.

V is TRBV19 and J is TRBJ2-7; perhaps TRBD2 as D (6 bases). The CDR3 is 14 amino acids. V was shortened by 6 bases and J by 2 bases, with 14 bases between the two germline ends. Germline CDR1 and CDR2: LNHDA and SQIVND (reference sequence). The CDR3 region is CASRGLHDAYEQYF. The CDR3 DNA reads TGTGCCAGTAGGGGACTTCACGACGCCTACGAGCAGTACTTC.

This clonotype was found many times. CDR3 amino acids: CASRPGSQAKNIQYF. In nucleotides, the CDR3 is TGTGCCAGCAGACCCGGGTCCCAAGCCAAAAACATTCAGTACTTC. The chain recombines TRBV12-3 or TRBV12-4 with TRBJ2-4; no clear D. The CDR3 extends over 15 amino acids. V was trimmed by 6 bases and J by 0 bases, leaving 12 bases between them.

This clonotype occurred many times. V gene TRBV7-2 combines with J gene TRBJ2-7; D is ambiguous. The V end was cut by 1 base, the J end by 6 bases, with 10 bases between. The CDR3 covers 13 residues. The germline gives CDR1 SGHTA, CDR2 FQGNSA. The CDR3, as DNA: TGTGCCAGCAGCTTAGGACCCTCGGTCGAGCAGTACTTC. Protein sequence: CASSLGPSVEQYF.

Ten or more counts support this clonotype. The chain recombines TRBV24-1 with TRBJ1-5; TRBD1 matches 11 bases. After removal of 8 bases from V and 10 bases from J, the junction contained 9 bases not matched to a gene. Per germline, CDR1 KGHDR and CDR2 SFDVKD. There are 14 residues in the CDR3. This CDR3 is CATKGTGGTSPQHF. CDR3 nucleotides: TGTGCCACCAAGGGGACAGGGGGTACCTCACCCCAGCATTTT.

This rearrangement joins TRBV4-3 to TRBJ2-7; TRBD2 aligns across 8 bases. The CDR3 has 16 amino acids. V was pared by 0 bases and J by 0 bases, with 4 bases of the junction left unmatched. Germline lookup yields CDR1 LGHNA and CDR2 YSLEER. CDR3 bases: TGCGCCAGCAGCCAAGACACTAGCGGAATCTCCTACGAGCAGTACTTC. Amino acid sequence: CASSQDTSGISYEQYF.

This clonotype was counted a few times. This rearrangement joins TRBV12-3 or TRBV12-4 to TRBJ2-7; TRBD1 agrees at 9 bases. The CDR3 totals 14 residues. V shed 6 bases and J 5 bases; nucleotides not matched to a gene: 8. The CDR3 DNA reads TGTGCCAGCAGCCCGGGACAGGGCATGGACGAGCAGTACTTC. Its translation: CASSPGQGMDEQYF.

The table lists this clonotype with many counts. This sequence joins TRBV12-3 or TRBV12-4 and TRBJ1-1; TRBD1 agrees at 7 bases. J was trimmed by 4 bases and V by 3 bases; bases with no gene match: 8. The CDR3 totals 15 residues. The CDR3 DNA follows: TGTGCCAGCAGTTTCTACAGGGGAAGGTTCACTGAAGCTTTCTTT. Translation: CASSFYRGRFTEAFF.

V is TRBV2 and J is TRBJ1-2; TRBD1 is a possible D gene (6 bases). CDR3 length equals 11 residues. The V gene lost 7 bases and the J gene lost 6 bases, with 9 bases spanning the gap. Per the germline V gene, CDR1 is SNHLY and CDR2 is FYNNEI. CDR3 DNA sequence: TGTGCCAGCAACAGGGTTCATGGCTACACCTTC. Its protein is CASNRVHGYTF.

This clonotype occurred many times. The V and J genes are TRBV12-3 or TRBV12-4 and TRBJ1-5; no clear D gene. CDR3 length: 16 amino acids. Trimming removed 4 bases from V and 1 base from J, with 14 bases in between. For the CDR3, the DNA is TGTGCCAGCAGTTCCGGACCTAAAGCGAGCAATCAGCCCCAGCATTTT. Translated: CASSSGPKASNQPQHF.

The sample holds many counts of this clonotype. The V and J genes are TRBV9 and TRBJ2-1; TRBD1 matches at 10 bases. The CDR3 runs to 15 residues. V trimming: 4 bases; J trimming: 3 bases; junction bases outside the gene matches: 4. CDR1 is SGDLS and CDR2 is YYNGEE in the germline V gene. The CDR3 sequence: CASSPWTGGYNEQFF. CDR3 coding DNA: TGTGCCAGCAGCCCGTGGACAGGGGGCTACAATGAGCAGTTCTTC.

This clonotype was seen a handful of times. V usage is TRBV6-2 or TRBV6-3 and J usage is TRBJ2-4, with D tentatively TRBD1 (5 bases). V shed 2 bases and J shed 1 base, with 15 bases lying between them. Per the germline V gene, CDR1 is MNHEY and CDR2 is SVGEGT. The CDR3 is 17 amino acids. CDR3 protein: CASSYATARTAKNIQYF. The CDR3 region has the DNA TGTGCCAGCAGTTACGCGACAGCTCGGACGGCCAAAAACATTCAGTACTTC.

This clonotype has only one observation. The chain is built from TRBV5-6 and TRBJ2-3; the D is unclear. This CDR3 has 11 residues. Germline lookup yields CDR1 SGHDT and CDR2 YYEEEE. Trimming removed 2 bases from V and 10 bases from J, with 8 bases in between. CDR3 region: CASSFGSPQYF. The CDR3 nucleotides read TGTGCCAGCAGCTTCGGCTCCCCGCAGTATTTT.

This clonotype showed up many times. This chain links TRBV5-5 with TRBJ2-3, with unresolved D. The CDR3 runs 12 residues. Deletions cut 4 bases from V and 3 bases from J, with 6 bases between. Germline V gives CDR1 SGHKS, CDR2 YYEKEE (reference sequence). This CDR3 is CASSESTDTQYF. The CDR3 nucleotides are TGTGCCAGCAGCGAAAGTACAGATACGCAGTATTTT.

This clonotype was counted between two and nine times. The chain recombines TRBV10-3 with TRBJ2-3; D tentatively reads TRBD1 or TRBD2 (6 bases each). The germline CDR1 and CDR2 sequences are ENHRY and SYGVKD. The V end was cut by 11 bases, the J end by 10 bases, with 19 bases between. The CDR3 runs 12 residues. In DNA, the CDR3 is TGTGCCTCACAACCCGGGGGCGCGGCGCAGTATTTT. Translating gives CASQPGGAAQYF.

At least ten counts were recorded for this clonotype. The V and J genes are TRBV29-1 and TRBJ2-3; 9 bases line up with TRBD1. The CDR3 sequence is 14 residues long. Germline lookup yields CDR1 SQVTM and CDR2 ANQGSEA. The J segment lost 2 bases and the V segment lost 4 bases, leaving 4 bases of the junction unmatched. CDR3 DNA: TGCAGCGTTGTAACAGGGGGCTACACAGATACGCAGTATTTT. Translation gives CSVVTGGYTDTQYF.

This clonotype was picked up many times. The chain has TRBV15 and TRBJ1-6, with 10 bases aligning to TRBD1. J was trimmed by 8 bases and V by 2 bases; bases with no gene match: 12. The CDR3 runs to 18 residues. The germline V gene encodes CDR1 LNHNV and CDR2 YYDKDF (reference sequence). CDR3: CATSRSGQGDDFHSPLHF. The DNA for the CDR3 is TGTGCCACCAGCAGATCCGGACAGGGGGACGATTTTCATTCACCCCTCCACTTT. Looking up the rest from reference TRBV15 and TRBJ1-6 gives the full variable domain: DAMVIQNPRYQVTQFGKPVTLSCSQTLNHNVMYWYQQKSSQAPKLLFHYYDKDFNNEADTPDNFQSRRPNTSFCFLDIRSPGLGDTAMYLCATSRSGQGDDFHSPLHFGNGTRLTVT.

This chain uses TRBV4-3 with TRBJ2-7; D may match TRBD1 or TRBD2 (6 bases each). Germline assignment: CDR1 LGHNA and CDR2 YSLEER. The CDR3 runs to 16 residues. V was pared by 5 bases and J by 6 bases, with 23 bases between. The CDR3 bases are TGCGCCAGCAGCGAAACGGCGGGACAAAAAAGGGCCGAGCAGTACTTC. Its translation is CASSETAGQKRAEQYF.

The chain carries TRBV7-9 and TRBJ2-5, with 10 bases matching TRBD2. J was trimmed by 5 bases and V by 1 base; bases with no gene match: 10. Germline V gene lookup returns CDR1 SEHNR and CDR2 FQNEAQ (reference sequence). There are 17 residues in the CDR3. The CDR3 DNA reads TGTGCCAGCAGCTTAGGGAATAGCGGGAGGTTGTCGGAGACCCAGTACTTC. Protein product: CASSLGNSGRLSETQYF. The full variable domain, its missing parts supplied by reference TRBV7-9 and TRBJ2-5, is DTGVSQNPRHKITKRGQNVTFRCDPISEHNRLYWYRQTLGQGPEFLTYFQNEAQLEKSRLLSDRFSAERPKGSFSTLEIQRTEQGDSAMYLCASSLGNSGRLSETQYFGPGTRLLVL.

A note on this clonotype: The junction and the germline gene differ at one end; a read error may be behind it. This sequence joins TRBV27 and TRBJ2-7; 10 bases map to TRBD2. Germline V lookup: CDR1 MNHEY, CDR2 SMNVEV (reference sequence). The CDR3 is made up of 15 amino acids. CDR3 nucleotides: TGTGCCAGCAGTGTATCTAGCGGGAGATTCCACGAGCAGTACTTC. Translated, it gives CASSVSSGRFHEQYF.

This chain uses TRBV30 with TRBJ1-5, with D unresolved. V lost 1 base and J 4 bases, leaving 8 bases between the germline ends. This CDR3 contains 13 residues. Germline values: CDR1 GTSNPN, CDR2 SVGIG (reference sequence). In DNA, the CDR3 is TGTGCCTGGAGTGGGACGGCAAATCAGCCCCAGCATTTT. Its protein product is CAWSGTANQPQHF.

A remark on this clonotype: At one end the junction does not follow the germline gene, possibly because of a read error. V is TRBV29-1 and J is TRBJ1-1; 10 positions match TRBD1. The germline V gene encodes CDR1 SQVTM and CDR2 ANQGSEA. The CDR3 extends over 13 amino acids. For the CDR3, the DNA is TGCAGCGTTGTGACAGGGGGCATCACTGAAGTTTTCTTT. This encodes CSVVTGGITEVFF.

In its sample, this clonotype was seen many times. V and J are TRBV28 and TRBJ1-5; D is unresolved. CDR3 size: 14 residues. The germline V gene encodes CDR1 MDHEN and CDR2 SYDVKM. Trimming left V 5 bases short and J 8 bases short, with 16 bases between. CDR3 sequence: CASSQTYPSEPQHF. In nucleotides, the CDR3 is TGTGCCAGCAGTCAAACCTATCCCTCGGAGCCCCAGCATTTT.